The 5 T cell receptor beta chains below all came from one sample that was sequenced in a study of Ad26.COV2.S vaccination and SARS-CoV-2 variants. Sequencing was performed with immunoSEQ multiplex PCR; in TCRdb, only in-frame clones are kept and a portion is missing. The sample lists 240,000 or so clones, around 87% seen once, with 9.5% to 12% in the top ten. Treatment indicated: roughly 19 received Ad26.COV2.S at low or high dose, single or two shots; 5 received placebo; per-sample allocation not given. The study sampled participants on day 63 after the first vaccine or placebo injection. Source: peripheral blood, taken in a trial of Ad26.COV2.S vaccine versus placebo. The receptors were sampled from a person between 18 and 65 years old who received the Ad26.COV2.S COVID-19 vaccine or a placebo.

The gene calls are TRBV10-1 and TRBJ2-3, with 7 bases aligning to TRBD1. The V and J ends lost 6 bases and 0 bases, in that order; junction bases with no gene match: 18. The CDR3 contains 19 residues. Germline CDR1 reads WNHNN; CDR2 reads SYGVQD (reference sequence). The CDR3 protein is CASRETTGTAQLSTDTQYF. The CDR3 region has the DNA TGCGCCAGCAGGGAAACCACCGGGACAGCCCAACTAAGCACAGATACGCAGTATTTT.

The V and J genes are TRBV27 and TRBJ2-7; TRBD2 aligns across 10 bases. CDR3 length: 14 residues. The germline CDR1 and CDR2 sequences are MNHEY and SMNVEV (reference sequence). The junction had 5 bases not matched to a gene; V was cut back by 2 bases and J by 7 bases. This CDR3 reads CASSLLAGAGEQYF. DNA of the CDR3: TGTGCCAGCAGTTTACTAGCGGGAGCGGGTGAGCAGTACTTC.

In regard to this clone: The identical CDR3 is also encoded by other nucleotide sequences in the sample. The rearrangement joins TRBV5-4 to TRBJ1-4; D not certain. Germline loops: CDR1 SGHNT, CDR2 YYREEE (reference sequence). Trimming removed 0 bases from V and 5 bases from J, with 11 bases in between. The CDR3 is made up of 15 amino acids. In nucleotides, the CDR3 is TGTGCCAGCAGCTTGGCCTTGGGATCCAATGAAAAACTGTTTTTT. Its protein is CASSLALGSNEKLFF.

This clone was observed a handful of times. The CDR3 coding sequence is TGTGCCAGCAGCCAAGGAGGGGGTCCGCCCCAGCATTTT. This encodes CASSQGGGPPQHF. This sequence joins TRBV3-1 (or the pseudogene TRBV3-2) and TRBJ1-5; maybe TRBD1 (6 bases). V was pared by 1 base and J by 9 bases, with 10 bases between. The CDR3 covers 13 residues. Germline loops: CDR1 LGHDT, CDR2 YNNKEL (reference sequence).

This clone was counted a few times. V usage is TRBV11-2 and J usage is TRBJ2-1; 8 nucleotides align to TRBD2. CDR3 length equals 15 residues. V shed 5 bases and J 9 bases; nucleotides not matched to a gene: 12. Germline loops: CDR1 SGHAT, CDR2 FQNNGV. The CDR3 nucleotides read TGTGCCAGCAGCCCAGGACGGGGGGGCATTGGTGAGCAGTTCTTC. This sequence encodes CASSPGRGGIGEQFF.